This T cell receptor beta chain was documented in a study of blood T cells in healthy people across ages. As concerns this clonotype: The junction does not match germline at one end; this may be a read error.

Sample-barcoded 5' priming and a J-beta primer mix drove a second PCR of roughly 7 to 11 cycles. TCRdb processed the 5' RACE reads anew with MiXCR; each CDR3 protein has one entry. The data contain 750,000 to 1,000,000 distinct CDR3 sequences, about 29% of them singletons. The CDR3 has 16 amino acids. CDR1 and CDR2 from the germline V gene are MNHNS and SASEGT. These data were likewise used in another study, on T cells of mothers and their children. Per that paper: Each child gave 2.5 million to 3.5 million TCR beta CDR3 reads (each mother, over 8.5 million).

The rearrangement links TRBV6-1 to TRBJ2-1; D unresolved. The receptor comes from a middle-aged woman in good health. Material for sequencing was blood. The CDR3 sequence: CASTPIYLGSYNEQFF. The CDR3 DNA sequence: TGTGCAAGCACGCCCATCTACTTAGGCTCCTACAATGAGCAGTTCTTC.